Included here is one TCR beta chain sequence, with context. Clones were sequenced by immunoSEQ multiplex PCR, and TCRdb holds only the in-frame ones, with some missing. The sample has over 250,000 clones, more than 75% seen once; the top ten hold around 2%. CDR3 length: 15 residues. The V and J ends lost 11 bases and 4 bases, in that order; junction bases with no gene match: 14. Germline CDR1 MNHEY, CDR2 SVGAGI. This sample is drawn from a study of blood T cell repertoires in COVID-19. Material: PBMCs or T cells enriched from blood (not recorded which). The chain is built from TRBV6-5 and TRBJ2-3; TRBD2 aligns across 8 bases. The TCR comes from an older woman in a cohort exposed to, infected with or recovered from COVID-19 (not recorded which). CDR3: CAGQAGGGVPDTQYF. Here the CDR3 DNA reads TGTGCCGGTCAGGCGGGGGGAGGGGTCCCAGATACGCAGTATTTT.